These 28 T cell receptor beta chains came from one sample sequenced in a study of T cells in Graves' hyperthyroidism and ophthalmopathy. Researchers took RNA transcripts and amplified the TCR beta CDR3 regions from them. A first-round RT-PCR of the TCR CDR3 used the HTBI primer set. TCRdb ran MiXCR on the multiplex PCR reads and lists one entry per CDR3 protein. The repertoire holds some 370,000 distinct CDR3 sequences, with about an eighth as singletons. The sample was blood. The receptors were sampled from a man in his fifties with Graves' ophthalmopathy.

This clonotype was detected many times. This chain joins TRBV6-1 and TRBJ1-2, with D possibly being TRBD1 (5 bases). Trimming removed 6 bases from V and 5 bases from J, with 13 bases in between. This CDR3 comprises 13 residues. The germline V gene has CDR1 MNHNS and CDR2 SASEGT. The DNA for the CDR3 is TGTGCCAGCAGCTACGATGGGACTTATGGCTACACCTTC. As protein: CASSYDGTYGYTF.

This clonotype was observed many times. This rearrangement joins TRBV11-2 to TRBJ2-7; a weak D match, TRBD2 (5 bases). Germline CDR1 is SGHAT and CDR2 is FQNNGV. This CDR3 has 15 amino acids. V lost 1 base, J lost 2 bases, and 12 bases lay in between. The CDR3 protein is CASSLGEPATYEQYF. The CDR3 nucleotides are TGTGCCAGCAGCTTAGGGGAGCCGGCTACCTACGAGCAGTACTTC.

The table lists this clonotype with many counts. The CDR3 here is CASSEQGSQYEQYF. The CDR3 DNA reads as TGTGCCAGCAGTGAGCAAGGCAGTCAGTACGAGCAGTACTTC. The rearrangement links TRBV2 to TRBJ2-7; D gene unclear. Germline CDR1 SNHLY, CDR2 FYNNEI. This CDR3 is built from 14 residues. Trimming removed 3 bases at V and 4 bases at J, with 13 bases between. Looking up the rest from reference TRBV2 and TRBJ2-7 gives the full variable domain: EPEVTQTPSHQVTQMGQEVILRCVPISNHLYFYWYRQILGQKVEFLVSFYNNEISEKSEIFDDQFSVERPDGSNFTLKIRSTKLEDSAMYFCASSEQGSQYEQYFGPGTRLTVT.

The rearrangement uses TRBV14 and TRBJ2-1; 8 nucleotides align to TRBD1. Germline V CDR1 and CDR2: SGHDN, FVKESK. The V segment lost 0 bases and the J segment 4 bases; nucleotides outside the gene matches: 14. CDR3 length: 19 residues. CDR3 region: CASSQDPRTGSFRYNEQFF. The CDR3 nucleotides read TGTGCCAGCAGCCAAGATCCCCGGACAGGGAGCTTCAGGTACAATGAGCAGTTCTTC.

This clonotype has more than one count but fewer than ten. V gene TRBV6-9 combines with J gene TRBJ1-2; D remains ambiguous. Germline CDR1 reads MNHGY; CDR2 reads SVAAGI. This CDR3 is 14 amino acids long. Trimming pared 3 bases from V and 5 bases from J, leaving 13 bases between. The CDR3 region is CASSYADLGYGYTF. In nucleotides, the CDR3 is TGTGCCAGCAGTTACGCAGACCTAGGATATGGCTACACCTTC.

This clonotype was seen many times. The chain is built from TRBV5-1 and TRBJ2-1; 7 nucleotides align to TRBD2. The CDR3 is 13 residues long. V lost 2 bases, J lost 8 bases, and 4 bases stayed unmatched. Germline values: CDR1 SGHRS, CDR2 YFSETQ. CDR3 coding DNA: TGCGCCAGCAGCTTACCAACTAGCGATGAGCAGTTCTTC. Protein product: CASSLPTSDEQFF.

This clonotype showed up many times. This chain connects TRBV7-9 to TRBJ2-2, with D possibly TRBD1 on 5 matching bases. Per the germline V gene, CDR1 is SEHNR and CDR2 is FQNEAQ (reference sequence). The ends were cut back, 5 bases at V and 1 base at J, with 8 bases in the middle. The CDR3 consists of 14 residues. CDR3 nucleotide sequence: TGTGCCAGCAGCCCTACAGGGAACACCGGGGAGCTGTTTTTT. The encoded protein is CASSPTGNTGELFF.

This clonotype was seen at least ten times. J is TRBJ1-4 and V is TRBV7-9, with 9 bases identical to TRBD1. V lost 5 bases and J lost 7; bases outside the gene matches: 5. Germline values: CDR1 SEHNR, CDR2 FQNEAQ (reference sequence). The length of the CDR3 is 14 residues. The CDR3 DNA follows: TGTGCCAGCAGCCAGACAGGGGGAGGTGAAAAACTGTTTTTT. It yields the protein CASSQTGGGEKLFF.

This clonotype was seen many times. V and J are TRBV7-9 and TRBJ2-3, with D possibly TRBD2 on 5 matching bases. The ends were cut back, 5 bases at V and 1 base at J, with 16 bases in the middle. CDR3 size: 16 residues. CDR1 SEHNR and CDR2 FQNEAQ come from the germline V gene (reference sequence). Written as DNA, the CDR3 is TGTGCCAGCAGCCCCCCATTCACGCGGGGCACAGATACGCAGTATTTT. Encoded protein: CASSPPFTRGTDTQYF. The whole variable domain, filled in from reference TRBV7-9 and TRBJ2-3, reads DTGVSQNPRHKITKRGQNVTFRCDPISEHNRLYWYRQTLGQGPEFLTYFQNEAQLEKSRLLSDRFSAERPKGSFSTLEIQRTEQGDSAMYLCASSPPFTRGTDTQYFGPGTRLTVL.

This clonotype has just a few counts. CDR3 DNA: TGTGCCAGCAGCTCCCGAGGGGTTAGCTGGGACAATGAGCAGTTCTTC. Residues: CASSSRGVSWDNEQFF. This sequence joins TRBV9 and TRBJ2-1; D possibly uses TRBD1 or TRBD2 (5 bases each). Looked up from germline, CDR1 is SGDLS and CDR2 is YYNGEE. Trimming cost V 4 bases and J 5 bases, with 19 bases left between them. This CDR3 has 16 residues. The entire variable domain, with the rest obtained from reference TRBV9 and TRBJ2-1, is as follows: DSGVTQTPKHLITATGQRVTLRCSPRSGDLSVYWYQQSLDQGLQFLIQYYNGEERAKGNILERFSAQQFPDLHSELNLSSLELGDSALYFCASSSRGVSWDNEQFFGPGTRLTVL.

The chain is built from TRBV9 and TRBJ2-1, with TRBD1 as a possible D gene (6 bases). This CDR3 region has 14 residues. Germline values: CDR1 SGDLS, CDR2 YYNGEE. The V and J ends lost 0 bases and 5 bases respectively, with 9 bases between them. This CDR3 is CASSVDRADNEQFF. CDR3 sequence (DNA): TGTGCCAGCAGCGTAGACAGGGCGGACAATGAGCAGTTCTTC.

There are many counts of this clonotype. V usage is TRBV12-3 or TRBV12-4 and J usage is TRBJ2-6; no reliable D call. The CDR3 sequence is 14 residues long. With 7 bases removed from V and 3 bases from J, the gap between germline ends came to 10 bases. CDR3: CASTFAFGANVLTF. The CDR3 DNA sequence: TGTGCCAGCACTTTCGCCTTTGGGGCCAACGTCCTGACTTTC.

This clonotype was detected many times. The V and J genes are TRBV29-1 and TRBJ2-5; TRBD1 is a possible D gene (6 bases). V lost 8 bases to trimming and J lost 5 bases, with 18 bases between them. This CDR3 spans 13 amino acids. In germline, CDR1 is SQVTM, CDR2 ANQGSEA. In DNA, the CDR3 is TGCAGCTCTTCCAGGGGCAAAACGGAGACCCAGTACTTC. Translated, it gives CSSSRGKTETQYF.

The sample holds many counts of this clonotype. The chain is built from TRBV30 and TRBJ1-5; maybe TRBD1 (5 bases). This CDR3 spans 13 amino acids. V lost 1 base to trimming and J lost 6 bases, with 10 bases between them. Germline V CDR1 and CDR2: GTSNPN, SVGIG (reference sequence). The CDR3: CAWSGGGGQPQHF. The CDR3 DNA reads as TGTGCCTGGAGTGGCGGGGGTGGTCAGCCCCAGCATTTT.

On this clonotype: This may be a read error: a much more frequent sequence differs by one nucleotide. The J gene is TRBJ2-1, the V gene TRBV11-2, with 7 bases lining up with TRBD1. The CDR3 covers 16 residues. Germline assignment: CDR1 SGHAT and CDR2 FQNNGV. The chain's CDR3 is CARSLMTGSSYNEQFF. CDR3 nucleotide sequence: TGTGCCCGCAGTTTGATGACAGGGAGCTCCTACAATGAGCAGTTCTTC.

Ten or more counts support this clonotype. The genes are TRBV12-3 or TRBV12-4 and TRBJ2-3; perhaps TRBD1 as D (6 bases). Trimming removed 5 bases from V and 2 bases from J, with 11 bases in between. The CDR3 has 14 amino acids. CDR3 sequence (DNA): TGTGCCAGCAGTAGACAGGACACCACAGATACGCAGTATTTT. Amino acid sequence: CASSRQDTTDTQYF.

This clonotype appeared many times. CDR3 coding DNA: TGTGCCAGCAGCTTAGGCCCTCCGAACGTTGGGGGTCAGCCCCAGCATTTT. The encoded protein is CASSLGPPNVGGQPQHF. The V gene is TRBV7-8, the J gene TRBJ1-5; a weak D match, TRBD1 (5 bases). CDR1 and CDR2 from the germline V gene are SGHVS and FQNEAQ. With 1 base removed from V and 6 bases from J, the gap between germline ends came to 19 bases. The CDR3 sequence is 17 residues long.

There are many counts of this clonotype. The rearrangement uses TRBV7-9 and TRBJ2-7; possibly TRBD1 or TRBD2 for D (5 bases each). Per the germline V gene, CDR1 is SEHNR and CDR2 is FQNEAQ (reference sequence). There are 15 residues in the CDR3. Trimming stripped 4 bases from V and 3 bases from J, with 16 bases between. The CDR3 DNA sequence: TGTGCCAGCAGCTCGCCGATGGGGGTTAGCTACGAGCAGTACTTC. Residues: CASSSPMGVSYEQYF. The whole variable domain, remainder taken from reference TRBV7-9 and TRBJ2-7, is DTGVSQNPRHKITKRGQNVTFRCDPISEHNRLYWYRQTLGQGPEFLTYFQNEAQLEKSRLLSDRFSAERPKGSFSTLEIQRTEQGDSAMYLCASSSPMGVSYEQYFGPGTRLTVT.

This clonotype was recorded a few times. This sequence joins TRBV4-2 and TRBJ2-5; 11 bases are shared with TRBD2. CDR1 and CDR2 from the germline V gene are LGHNA and YNFKEQ. The CDR3 length is 17 residues. With V trimmed by 0 bases and J by 7 bases, 10 bases remained unmatched. The CDR3 DNA sequence: TGTGCCAGCAGCCAAGATGACCTAGCGGGAGGTGGGGGGACCCAGTACTTC. Protein: CASSQDDLAGGGGTQYF.

This clonotype occurred many times. This sequence joins TRBV29-1 and TRBJ2-7; D is possibly TRBD1 or TRBD2 (5 bases each). Germline V lookup: CDR1 SQVTM, CDR2 ANQGSEA. The V end lost 6 bases, the J end lost 2 bases, and 14 bases lay between the germline ends. The CDR3 length is 13 residues. In DNA form, the CDR3 reads TGCAGCGTAAACCGGGACGGCGCCTACGAGCAGTACTTC. This translates into CSVNRDGAYEQYF.

In this sample, this clonotype turned up many times. The chain carries TRBV5-6 and TRBJ2-5, with 7 nucleotides matching TRBD2. Trimming removed 0 bases from V and 3 bases from J; junction bases left unmatched: 8. Germline values: CDR1 SGHDT, CDR2 YYEEEE. This CDR3 is 16 amino acids long. CDR3 region: CASSLVMAGVEETQYF. CDR3 bases: TGTGCCAGCAGCTTGGTGATGGCGGGAGTCGAAGAGACCCAGTACTTC.

Many counts were recorded for this clonotype. The chain employs TRBV20-1 and TRBJ1-3; the D is unclear. Germline V gene sequence: CDR1 DFQATT, CDR2 SNEGSKA (reference sequence). Trimming pared 2 bases from V and 0 bases from J, leaving 11 bases between. The CDR3 loop spans 15 amino acids. This CDR3 is CSARHERYSGNTIYF. The CDR3 nucleotides are TGCAGTGCTAGACATGAGAGGTACTCTGGAAACACCATATATTTT.

There are a few counts of this clonotype. The chain links TRBV3-1 to TRBJ1-6; possible D gene TRBD1, 6 bases. CDR1 and CDR2 from the germline V gene are LGHDT and YNNKEL (reference sequence). V lost 1 base, J lost 7 bases, and 11 bases lay in between. There are 15 residues in the CDR3. CDR3 sequence reads: CASSQARGDNSPLHF. CDR3 DNA: TGTGCCAGCAGCCAAGCGAGGGGGGACAATTCACCCCTCCACTTT.

The CDR3 spells CSVTGWSYNEQFF. CDR3 coding DNA: TGCAGCGTTACAGGGTGGTCCTACAATGAGCAGTTCTTC. The chain combines TRBV29-1 with TRBJ2-1; D is possibly TRBD1 (6 bases). The CDR3 contains 13 residues. CDR1 and CDR2 from the germline V gene are SQVTM and ANQGSEA. V lost 5 bases, J lost 1 base, and 9 bases lay in between.

The V call is TRBV4-2, the J call TRBJ1-1, with 9 bases that match TRBD1. V lost 3 bases, J lost 5 bases, and 13 bases stayed unmatched. The V gene's germline CDR1 is LGHNA and CDR2 YNFKEQ. The CDR3 runs 17 residues. The CDR3 sequence is CASSHQPGQGSGTEAFF. The CDR3 DNA is TGTGCCAGCAGCCACCAACCGGGACAGGGATCCGGTACTGAAGCTTTCTTT.

This clonotype came up many times. The chain combines TRBV7-9 with TRBJ1-1; the D gene is possibly TRBD1 (5 bases). This CDR3 comprises 11 residues. Deletions cut 8 bases from V and 5 bases from J, with 9 bases between. CDR1 is SEHNR, CDR2 FQNEAQ, per germline (reference sequence). The CDR3 bases are TGTGCCAGCCGGGGGGGTACTGAAGCTTTCTTT. Its translation is CASRGGTEAFF.

The chain links TRBV7-3 to TRBJ2-1; possibly TRBD2 for D (5 bases). Germline V gene data show CDR1 as SGHTA and CDR2 as FQGTGA. CDR3 length: 11 amino acids. V dropped 6 bases and J dropped 15 bases, with 15 bases sitting between them. The CDR3 protein is CASSSSEDLFF. CDR3 nucleotides: TGTGCCAGCAGTAGTAGCGAGGATCTGTTCTTC.

This clonotype has a count of ten or more. The chain has TRBV30 and TRBJ2-5, with 7 bases identical to TRBD1. This CDR3 comprises 14 residues. V gave up 1 base and J gave up 1 base; unmatched junction bases: 3. CDR1 and CDR2 (germline): GTSNPN, SVGIG (reference sequence). The CDR3 region has the DNA TGTGCCTGGAGTGAAACAGGGGCCCAAGAGACCCAGTACTTC. Translated: CAWSETGAQETQYF.